This T cell receptor (beta chain) derives from a study of graft-versus-host responses after intestinal transplantation. About the study: Induction with anti-thymocyte globulin, then tacrolimus and steroids for about 3 years, was given to all recipients.

As regards this clone: What it binds is not known.

General study results and limits: Circulating GvH clone levels at their peak were associated with HvG declines (early post-transplant). Allografts of patients with graft-donor T cell macrochimerism showed high graft-versus-host to host-versus-graft clone ratios. Recipient bone marrow held GvH clones, some seen earlier in ileum or blood.

This CDR3 contains 12 residues. Germline V gene sequence: CDR1 SNHLY, CDR2 FYNNEI. V trimming: 7 bases; J trimming: 3 bases; junction bases outside the gene matches: 1. Clones were read by immunoSEQ multiplex PCR, and TCRdb kept only the in-frame ones, dropping some. Of 100,000 or so clones listed, 90% to 95% were seen once; the top ten hold more than 0.15%. This TCR was sampled from a human donor who was the organ donor for an intestinal transplant. This rearrangement joins TRBV2 to TRBJ1-2; TRBD1 matches 8 bases. The sample consisted of unstimulated CD4+ T cells sorted from spleen or lymph node cells, taken before transplant. CDR3 sequence reads: CASKQGDYGYTF. DNA for the CDR3: TGTGCCAGCAAACAGGGGGACTATGGCTACACCTTC.